A selection of T cell receptor beta chains follows, all from one sample in a study of cytomegalovirus exposure and HLA in healthy donors. Some clones are missing from TCRdb's copy, which holds only in-frame ones; the method was immunoSEQ multiplex PCR. The data hold roughly 160,000 clones, with 77% observed a single time. Material for sequencing was PBMCs. The source of these receptors is a man aged 45-65 years in good health and CMV-seropositive. Each CDR3 is given with its conserved first and last residue. Fields, in order: D gene, clone size, J gene, V gene, CDR3 DNA, CDR3 protein. A D gene is named only where the DNA matches it firmly. Rows may omit the clone size; those that give it use once, few, many or a size class.

TRBD1 | few | TRBJ1-2 | TRBV10-3 | TGTGCCATGAATCGGGACAGTCGGGGCACTAACTATGGCTACACCTTC | CAMNRDSRGTNYGYTF
TRBD1 | NA | TRBJ1-5 | TRBV7-6 | TGTGCCAGCAGCCTCCGGGACAGGGCAGGCCAGCCCCAGCATTTT | CASSLRDRAGQPQHF
TRBD2 | few | TRBJ2-1 | TRBV5-1 | TGCGCCAGCAGCATTAGCGGGGAATCCTACAATGAGCAGTTCTTC | CASSISGESYNEQFF
TRBD1 | NA | TRBJ2-7 | TRBV7-9 | TGTGCCAGCAGCCCGAACCCTGGGACAGAGCCGTCCTACGAGCAGTACTTC | CASSPNPGTEPSYEQYF
NA | NA | TRBJ2-7 | TRBV9 | TGTGCCAGCAGCGTAGGCGGGGAGTCCTACGAGCAGTACTTC | CASSVGGESYEQYF
NA | few | TRBJ2-2 | TRBV27 | TGTGCCAGCAACTACAGGGGGGGAACGAACACCGGGGAGCTGTTTTTT | CASNYRGGTNTGELFF
NA | NA | TRBJ2-1 | TRBV19 | TGTGCCAGTAGTACTGGGGGCGTCTCCTACAATGAGCAGTTCTTC | CASSTGGVSYNEQFF
TRBD2 | NA | TRBJ2-1 | TRBV5-4 | TGTGCCAGCACTAGCGGGGGAATCAATGAGCAGTTCTTC | CASTSGGINEQFF
TRBD2 | NA | TRBJ2-3 | TRBV18 | TGTGCCAGCTCGTTCCCGGCCCGGGGGGTATCAGATACGCAGTATTTT | CASSFPARGVSDTQYF
TRBD2 | NA | TRBJ2-3 | TRBV7-2 | TGTGCCAGCAGCTTAGCGGGACTAGCGGGGGGGCGACTTAGCACAGATACGCAGTATTTT | CASSLAGLAGGRLSTDTQYF
NA | few | TRBJ2-3 | TRBV19 | TGTGCCAGCTCTACTACAGATACGCAGTATTTT | CASSTTDTQYF
TRBD1 | NA | TRBJ2-3 | TRBV7-9 | TGTGCCAGCACCTCGGACAGGGGTGGAGATACGCAGTATTTT | CASTSDRGGDTQYF
TRBD1 | NA | TRBJ1-1 | TRBV19 | TGTGCCAGTAGTGCTTCCGGGACAGGGGTTGGAGAAGCTTTCTTT | CASSASGTGVGEAFF
NA | NA | TRBJ2-7 | TRBV11-1 | TGTGCCAGCAGCGCGACTAGGCTCAACGAGCAGTACTTC | CASSATRLNEQYF
TRBD1 | NA | TRBJ1-5 | TRBV19 | TGTGCCAGTAGTCTCGGGACAGGGGGCAGCAATCAGCCCCAGCATTTT | CASSLGTGGSNQPQHF
TRBD1 | NA | TRBJ2-7 | TRBV7-9 | TGTGCCAGCAGCGGGACAGCTTACGAGCAGTACTTC | CASSGTAYEQYF
NA | NA | TRBJ1-1 | TRBV5-1 | TGCGCCAGCAGATTCACAGGGACCAACACTGAAGCTTTCTTT | CASRFTGTNTEAFF
TRBD1 | NA | TRBJ2-7 | TRBV7-9 | TGTGCCAGCAGCCTCCGGGACAGGGGACTCGAGCAGTACTTC | CASSLRDRGLEQYF
TRBD1 | few | TRBJ2-5 | TRBV6-1 | TGTGCCAGCAGAGAACAGGGGGCAGGGGCCCAGTACTTC | CASREQGAGAQYF
NA | NA | TRBJ1-3 | TRBV6-1 | TGTGCCAGCAGTTCAACAGGGAGTGGAAACACCATATATTTT | CASSSTGSGNTIYF
NA | NA | TRBJ2-7 | TRBV10-3 | TGTGCCATCAGTGAGTCCGCGGGGTATTCCTACGAGCAGTACTTC | CAISESAGYSYEQYF
TRBD2 | NA | TRBJ2-3 | TRBV9 | TGTGCCAGCAGCGTAGAGCGGGACACAGATACGCAGTATTTT | CASSVERDTDTQYF
TRBD2 | NA | TRBJ2-5 | TRBV14 | TGTGCCAGCAGCCTGATACTAGCGGGGGTTGAGACCCAGTACTTC | CASSLILAGVETQYF
TRBD1 | once | TRBJ1-2 | TRBV5-1 | TGCGCCAGCAGACCTCCGGGACAGGGGGCGTATGGCTACACCTTC | CASRPPGQGAYGYTF
TRBD1 | NA | TRBJ1-2 | TRBV5-1 | TGCGCCAGCAGCTCGACAGGGCGCTTCGGGGCTAACTATGGCTACACCTTC | CASSSTGRFGANYGYTF
NA | NA | TRBJ1-2 | TRBV19 | TGTGCCAGTAGTATAGATGGGGGGGGCGCAGGGTATGGCTACACCTTC | CASSIDGGGAGYGYTF
NA | few | TRBJ1-3 | TRBV19 | TGTGCCAGTAGACCTACAGGGACCTCTGGAAACACCATATATTTT | CASRPTGTSGNTIYF
NA | once | TRBJ2-7 | TRBV25-1 | TGTGCCAGCGCGGGAATCTACGAGCAGTACTTC | CASAGIYEQYF
NA | NA | TRBJ1-2 | TRBV6-6 | TGTGCCAGCAGTTACACCGGGTATGGCTACACCTTC | CASSYTGYGYTF
NA | NA | TRBJ2-5 | TRBV12-5 | TGTGCTAGTGGCCAAGGAGGGGGGGGCAGGTGGGAGACCCAGTACTTC | CASGQGGGGRWETQYF
TRBD1 | NA | TRBJ2-2 | TRBV6-6 | TGTGCCAGCAGTTACGGGACAGCTTACACCGGGGAGCTGTTTTTT | CASSYGTAYTGELFF
NA | NA | TRBJ1-2 | TRBV5-1 | TGCGCCAGCAGCTTGGGTCCGGGTTCAGGCTACACCTTC | CASSLGPGSGYTF
NA | NA | TRBJ1-1 | TRBV9 | TGTGCCAGCAGCGTCCAGGGATCCTTCCCCACTGAAGCTTTCTTT | CASSVQGSFPTEAFF
NA | few | TRBJ2-1 | TRBV11-2 | TGTGCCAGCACCGTCTTGGACACCAACAATGAGCAGTTCTTC | CASTVLDTNNEQFF
NA | NA | TRBJ2-3 | TRBV7-2 | TGTGCCAGCAGCTACAGCTCTAGCACAGATACGCAGTATTTT | CASSYSSSTDTQYF
TRBD2 | NA | TRBJ2-5 | TRBV27 | TGTGCCACCAAGGGAGGGGCGCAAGAGACCCAGTACTTC | CATKGGAQETQYF
NA | few | TRBJ1-3 | TRBV4-3 | TGCGCCAGCAGCCCCGAAGGACATACTGGAAACACCATATATTTT | CASSPEGHTGNTIYF
TRBD1 | NA | TRBJ2-7 | TRBV7-9 | TGTGCCAGCAGAGAAAGGGGGCGTGAGCAGTACTTC | CASRERGREQYF
TRBD1 | NA | TRBJ1-2 | TRBV7-8 | TGTGCCAGCAGCTTAACAGGGGGCGATGGCTACACCTTC | CASSLTGGDGYTF
NA | NA | TRBJ1-2 | TRBV19 | TGTGCCAGTAGTATAGTGGAGAACTATGGCTACACCTTC | CASSIVENYGYTF
TRBD2 | NA | TRBJ2-7 | TRBV7-9 | TGTGCCAGCAGCTTAGTCCTAGCGGGGGCGTACGAGCAGTACTTC | CASSLVLAGAYEQYF
NA | NA | TRBJ2-3 | TRBV7-6 | TGTGCCAGCAGCTTAGGGACTGTTTCGGATACGCAGTATTTT | CASSLGTVSDTQYF
TRBD1 | NA | TRBJ1-5 | TRBV27 | TGTGCCAGCAGTTTCCTCCGGACAGGGAATAGCAATCAGCCCCAGCATTTT | CASSFLRTGNSNQPQHF
TRBD1 | NA | TRBJ2-7 | TRBV7-9 | TGTGCCAGCAGCTTAGCGGGGGACAGGCCTCATTCCTACGAGCAGTACTTC | CASSLAGDRPHSYEQYF
NA | NA | TRBJ2-2 | TRBV19 | TGTGCCAGTACTCTCAGGGGCGAAGCGGGGGAGCTGTTTTTT | CASTLRGEAGELFF
NA | few | TRBJ2-2 | TRBV6-5 | TGTGCCAGCAATACAGGGTACACCGGGGAGCTGTTTTTT | CASNTGYTGELFF
TRBD1 | once | TRBJ2-3 | TRBV5-1 | TGCGCCAGCAGCTTGGTAAGGGACAGAGCTATAGATACGCAGTATTTT | CASSLVRDRAIDTQYF
TRBD2 | NA | TRBJ2-4 | TRBV4-1 | TGCGCCAGCAGCCAAGGGCCCCCTCGACTAGCGGGCGTAAACATTCAGTACTTC | CASSQGPPRLAGVNIQYF
NA | few | TRBJ2-1 | TRBV9 | TGTGCCAGCAGCTCAGAGGGACAATACAATGAGCAGTTCTTC | CASSSEGQYNEQFF
NA | NA | TRBJ1-1 | TRBV7-9 | TGTGCCAGCAGCTTAGGGGCCGTTATGAACACTGAAGCTTTCTTT | CASSLGAVMNTEAFF
TRBD1 | NA | TRBJ2-1 | TRBV5-1 | TGCGCCAGCGCCAGGGACAGCTCCTACAATGAGCAGTTCTTC | CASARDSSYNEQFF
TRBD1 | NA | TRBJ1-1 | TRBV6-7 | TGTGCCAGCAGTTACGCGAAGCGACAGGGCCAGAAGAACACTGAAGCTTTCTTT | CASSYAKRQGQKNTEAFF
NA | few | TRBJ2-3 | TRBV5-1 | TGCGCCAGCAGCATACAGGGAGATACGCAGTATTTT | CASSIQGDTQYF
NA | NA | TRBJ1-1 | TRBV5-1 | TGCGCCAGCAGCTTGGAGGCGCAGGTGAACACTGAAGCTTTCTTT | CASSLEAQVNTEAFF